The text below deals with one T cell receptor (beta chain). The antigen remains undetermined. The treatment is: roughly 11-day PBMC culture with coronavirus spike peptide pools or control peptides (ViraFEST assay). This specimen belongs to a study of vaccination and CD4 T cells after COVID-19. Study background: Convalescent individuals numbered four females and six males, two being Hispanic.

At the Johns Hopkins FTIC core, DNA taken from cultured CD4+ T cells was sequenced by way of the Oncomine TCR Beta short-read assay. TCRdb re-called the PCR reads through MiXCR, storing one row per CDR3 protein. The profile shows 15,000 to 20,000 distinct CDR3 sequences, around half of them singletons. With V trimmed by 7 bases and J by 5 bases, 11 bases remained unmatched. Germline assignment: CDR1 SGHTA and CDR2 FQGNSA. CDR3 size: 14 residues. The sequence derives from a human donor who had recovered from COVID-19. Sequences were obtained from CD4+ T cells from blood, cultured in vitro. This chain links TRBV7-2 with TRBJ2-7, with TRBD2 identical over 7 bases. The CDR3 DNA follows: TGTGCCAGCACCCTGGGGGGGACCAGGGACGAGCAGTACTTC. The encoded protein is CASTLGGTRDEQYF. Complete variable domain (other parts from reference TRBV7-2 and TRBJ2-7): GAGVSQSPSNKVTEKGKDVELRCDPISGHTALYWYRQSLGQGLEFLIYFQGNSAPDKSGLPSDRFSAERTGGSVSTLTIQRTQQEDSAVYLCASTLGGTRDEQYFGPGTRLTVT.